Presented here are 24 T cell receptor beta chains from one specimen sequenced in a study of blood T cell repertoires in COVID-19. The assay was immunoSEQ multiplex PCR, and TCRdb's table has in-frame clones only and misses some. The data hold about 240,000 clones, with roughly 80% observed a single time. Sequencing used peripheral blood. The receptor set was obtained from a woman between 55 and 75 years old with active or convalescent COVID-19.

In the case of this clone: The sample contains more than one DNA sequence encoding this CDR3. The V and J genes are TRBV18 and TRBJ2-1, with D perhaps matching TRBD1 (5 bases). The CDR3 is made up of 12 amino acids. V lost 2 bases and J 8 bases, leaving 7 bases between the germline ends. Per germline, CDR1 KGHSH and CDR2 LQKENI. Here the CDR3 reads CASSPRGDEQFF. Here the CDR3 DNA reads TGTGCCAGCTCACCAAGGGGCGATGAGCAGTTCTTC.

The V and J genes are TRBV28 and TRBJ1-3, with 7 nucleotides matching TRBD1. Per germline, CDR1 MDHEN and CDR2 SYDVKM. The CDR3 spans 16 residues. V trimming: 5 bases; J trimming: 2 bases; junction bases outside the gene matches: 9. DNA of the CDR3: TGTGCCAGCAGTCTCCACAGGGGTCTCGCTGGAAACACCATATATTTT. This translates into CASSLHRGLAGNTIYF. Combining the CDR3 with reference TRBV28 and TRBJ1-3 gives the whole variable domain DVKVTQSSRYLVKRTGEKVFLECVQDMDHENMFWYRQDPGLGLRLIYFSYDVKMKEKGDIPEGYSVSREKKERFSLILESASTNQTSMYLCASSLHRGLAGNTIYFGEGSWLTVV.

The chain has TRBV7-3 and TRBJ2-2; 7 bases are a match to TRBD1. Trimming took 5 bases from V and 2 from J; bases not matched to a gene: 8. Germline V lookup: CDR1 SGHTA, CDR2 FQGTGA. The CDR3 loop spans 16 amino acids. CDR3 sequence (DNA): TGTGCCAGCAGCCGAGCGACAGGGACCAACACCGGGGAGCTGTTTTTT. Protein sequence: CASSRATGTNTGELFF.

Note on this clone: The junction departs from germline at one end; a sequencing error may be responsible. This chain joins TRBV11-2 and TRBJ1-4; no definite D call. This CDR3 contains 13 residues. The V gene's germline CDR1 is SGHAT and CDR2 FQNNGV. In DNA form, the CDR3 reads TGTGCCAGCAGCTTAATAGGCGGGGAAAAACTGCTTTTT. It encodes CASSLIGGEKLLF. The full variable domain, rest sourced from reference TRBV11-2 and TRBJ1-4, is EAGVAQSPRYKIIEKRQSVAFWCNPISGHATLYWYQQILGQGPKLLIQFQNNGVVDDSQLPKDRFSAERLKGVDSTLKIQPAKLEDSAVYLCASSLIGGEKLLFGSGTQLSVL.

The DNA of the CDR3 is TGTGCCAGCAGACCTAGCACCTACAATGAGCAGTTCTTC. Amino acid sequence: CASRPSTYNEQFF. J is TRBJ2-1 and V is TRBV2; possible D gene TRBD2, 5 bases. In germline, CDR1 is SNHLY, CDR2 FYNNEI. The CDR3 contains 13 residues. Trimming cost V 6 bases and J 2 bases, with 8 bases left between them. The variable domain in full, completed from reference TRBV2 and TRBJ2-1, reads EPEVTQTPSHQVTQMGQEVILRCVPISNHLYFYWYRQILGQKVEFLVSFYNNEISEKSEIFDDQFSVERPDGSNFTLKIRSTKLEDSAMYFCASRPSTYNEQFFGPGTRLTVL.

The chain carries TRBV29-1 and TRBJ1-2, with D possibly being TRBD1 (5 bases). The CDR3 has 12 amino acids. V gave up 6 bases and J gave up 7 bases, with 15 bases separating them. From germline, CDR1 is SQVTM and CDR2 ANQGSEA. The CDR3: CSVERGLGGYTF. CDR3 sequence (DNA): TGCAGCGTCGAAAGGGGACTCGGTGGCTACACCTTC. Looking up the rest from reference TRBV29-1 and TRBJ1-2 gives the full variable domain: SAVISQKPSRDICQRGTSLTIQCQVDSQVTMMFWYRQQPGQSLTLIATANQGSEATYESGFVIDKFPISRPNLTFSTLTVSNMSPEDSSIYLCSVERGLGGYTFGSGTRLTVV.

V gene TRBV12-5 combines with J gene TRBJ2-2, with 11 bases that match TRBD1. There are 15 residues in the CDR3. The V gene end was trimmed by 4 bases and the J gene end by 5 bases; junction bases not matched to a gene: 3. CDR1 and CDR2 (germline): LGHNT, FRNRAP. The CDR3 protein is CASGSGDRGTGELFF. CDR3 coding DNA: TGTGCTAGTGGTTCGGGGGACAGGGGGACCGGGGAGCTGTTTTTT.

J is TRBJ1-3 and V is TRBV27; TRBD1 might be the D (5 bases). V was cut by 4 bases and J by 0 bases, with 16 bases left in between. There are 17 residues in the CDR3. Germline-derived CDR1 and CDR2 are MNHEY and SMNVEV (reference sequence). The CDR3 coding sequence is TGTGCCAGCAGTTCCCGCGTCGGGGGTTACTCTGGAAACACCATATATTTT. Encoded protein: CASSSRVGGYSGNTIYF.

The chain links TRBV11-2 to TRBJ2-7; D may be TRBD1 (5 bases). Germline lookup yields CDR1 SGHAT and CDR2 FQNNGV. Trimming removed 1 base at V and 3 bases at J, with 13 bases between. The CDR3 consists of 15 residues. For the CDR3, the DNA is TGTGCCAGCAGCTTAGGGGGCAGCTACCGCTACGAGCAGTACTTC. It specifies CASSLGGSYRYEQYF.

The chain is built from TRBV10-3 and TRBJ1-1, with D uncertain. V was cut by 0 bases and J by 11 bases, with 22 bases left in between. From germline, CDR1 is ENHRY and CDR2 SYGVKD. The CDR3 is 16 amino acids. CDR3 sequence (DNA): TGTGCCATCAGTGAGTCGTTTTGGTTGATCGGGAGTTCGGCTTTCTTT. Translation gives CAISESFWLIGSSAFF.

This chain connects TRBV18 to TRBJ2-1; tentatively, D is TRBD2 (6 bases). Trimming removed 2 bases from V and 9 bases from J, with 11 bases in between. Germline CDR1 is KGHSH and CDR2 is LQKENI. The CDR3 loop spans 13 amino acids. The CDR3 sequence: CASSPSGGAEQFF. The CDR3 coding sequence is TGTGCCAGCTCACCATCAGGAGGGGCTGAGCAGTTCTTC.

This chain uses TRBV6-5 with TRBJ1-5; 8 bases fit TRBD1. The V segment lost 7 bases and the J segment 2 bases; nucleotides outside the gene matches: 7. Germline assignment: CDR1 MNHEY and CDR2 SVGAGI. This CDR3 contains 15 residues. The CDR3 DNA reads as TGTGCCAGCATTAACAGGGGGTCGGGCAATCAGCCCCAGCATTTT. Amino acids: CASINRGSGNQPQHF.

The rearrangement joins TRBV19 to TRBJ1-1; 7 bases are a match to TRBD1. This CDR3 is built from 15 residues. The germline V gene encodes CDR1 LNHDA and CDR2 SQIVND (reference sequence). V lost 3 bases and J lost 7; bases outside the gene matches: 11. CDR3 coding DNA: TGTGCCAGTAGTATTCGGGTACAGGGGATGGGTGAAGCTTTCTTT. This gives the protein CASSIRVQGMGEAFF.

The gene calls are TRBV11-2 and TRBJ1-4; D remains unclear. Per the germline V gene, CDR1 is SGHAT and CDR2 is FQNNGV. Trimming stripped 1 base from V and 6 bases from J, with 15 bases between. The length of the CDR3 is 16 residues. DNA for the CDR3: TGTGCCAGCAGCTTAGGACGGACGTGGAGGGATGAAAAACTGTTTTTT. It yields the protein CASSLGRTWRDEKLFF. Filled out from reference TRBV11-2 and TRBJ1-4, the complete variable domain reads EAGVAQSPRYKIIEKRQSVAFWCNPISGHATLYWYQQILGQGPKLLIQFQNNGVVDDSQLPKDRFSAERLKGVDSTLKIQPAKLEDSAVYLCASSLGRTWRDEKLFFGSGTQLSVL.

V and J are TRBV5-6 and TRBJ2-1, with 10 positions matching TRBD2. This CDR3 has 18 amino acids. V was pared by 4 bases and J by 3 bases, with 13 bases of the junction left unmatched. Germline CDR1 reads SGHDT; CDR2 reads YYEEEE. CDR3 nucleotides: TGTGCCAGCAGCACACTGATTGCAGCGGGGGGGCTCTACAATGAGCAGTTCTTC. Protein sequence: CASSTLIAAGGLYNEQFF.

The J gene is TRBJ2-5, the V gene TRBV7-8; 9 bases line up with TRBD1. Germline-derived CDR1 and CDR2 are SGHVS and FQNEAQ. This CDR3 comprises 16 residues. The V segment lost 3 bases and the J segment 5 bases; nucleotides outside the gene matches: 10. The CDR3 DNA sequence: TGTGCCAGCAGCTTTTTCCGGGACAGGGAGCTGGAGACCCAGTACTTC. Translating it yields CASSFFRDRELETQYF. The full variable domain, completed using reference TRBV7-8 and TRBJ2-5, is GAGVSQSPRYKVAKRGQDVALRCDPISGHVSLFWYQQALGQGPEFLTYFQNEAQLDKSGLPSDRFFAERPEGSVSTLKIQRTQQEDSAVYLCASSFFRDRELETQYFGPGTRLLVL.

The chain couples TRBV3-1 (or the pseudogene TRBV3-2) to TRBJ1-5; no reliable D call. The CDR3 spans 16 residues. Germline V gene lookup returns CDR1 LGHDT and CDR2 YNNKEL (reference sequence). V was pared by 1 base and J by 4 bases, with 14 bases between. CDR3 in DNA: TGTGCCAGCAGCCAAGGAGAAGGCAGGATGAATCAGCCCCAGCATTTT. Amino acid sequence: CASSQGEGRMNQPQHF.

The J gene is TRBJ2-1, the V gene TRBV11-3; possibly TRBD2 for D (7 bases). CDR1 and CDR2 from the germline V gene are SGHNT and YENEEA. CDR3 length: 16 residues. With 1 base removed from V and 1 base from J, the gap between germline ends came to 11 bases. CDR3 in DNA: TGTGCCAGCAGCTTAGGCAGGGGAGGGTCCTACAATGAGCAGTTCTTC. It codes for CASSLGRGGSYNEQFF.

V usage is TRBV4-3 and J usage is TRBJ1-2; 9 positions match TRBD1. V trimming: 4 bases; J trimming: 8 bases; junction bases outside the gene matches: 8. Germline V gene sequence: CDR1 LGHNA, CDR2 YSLEER. The CDR3 is 14 amino acids. In nucleotides, the CDR3 is TGCGCCAGCAGCCCCCCACAGGGGGCTGGAGGCTACACCTTC. This codes for CASSPPQGAGGYTF.

The gene calls are TRBV7-2 and TRBJ2-3; TRBD2 matches 13 bases. The V and J ends lost 5 bases and 0 bases, in that order; junction bases with no gene match: 5. The CDR3 has 17 residues. Germline CDR1 reads SGHTA; CDR2 reads FQGNSA. The CDR3: CASSRTSGGSSTDTQYF. Here the CDR3 DNA reads TGTGCCAGCAGCCGGACTAGCGGGGGTTCTAGCACAGATACGCAGTATTTT.

In its sample, this clone was seen once. The CDR3 DNA follows: TGTGCCAGCTCACCAAACCAACACTTTAGACAGGTCTATGGCTACACCTTC. It codes for CASSPNQHFRQVYGYTF. This sequence joins TRBV18 and TRBJ1-2; D perhaps matches TRBD1 (6 bases). Germline V gene lookup returns CDR1 KGHSH and CDR2 LQKENI. With 2 bases removed from V and 4 bases from J, the gap between germline ends came to 20 bases. The CDR3 consists of 17 residues.

This clone occurred a few times. J is TRBJ1-4 and V is TRBV19, with D possibly being TRBD1 (6 bases). Per the germline V gene, CDR1 is LNHDA and CDR2 is SQIVND (reference sequence). The ends were cut back, 4 bases at V and 8 bases at J, with 14 bases in the middle. The CDR3 extends over 14 amino acids. In DNA form, the CDR3 reads TGTGCCAGTAGTAAACAGGGACGCGGCGAAAAACTGTTTTTT. This sequence encodes CASSKQGRGEKLFF.

The rearrangement links TRBV9 to TRBJ2-3; TRBD1 agrees at 10 bases. Trimming cost V 5 bases and J 3 bases; bases outside gene matches: 6. The germline gives CDR1 SGDLS, CDR2 YYNGEE. The CDR3 sequence is 15 residues long. This CDR3 reads CASSATGGQTDTQYF. The CDR3 DNA reads as TGTGCCAGCAGTGCGACAGGGGGCCAGACAGATACGCAGTATTTT.

This clone was recorded only once. The sample carries other DNA sequences with the same CDR3. The chain links TRBV3-1 (or the pseudogene TRBV3-2) to TRBJ1-5; D ambiguous. The germline gives CDR1 LGHDT, CDR2 YNNKEL (reference sequence). V was shortened by 1 base and J by 1 base, with 5 bases between the two germline ends. The CDR3 extends over 14 amino acids. The CDR3 sequence is CASSQGGSNQPQHF. The CDR3 region has the DNA TGTGCCAGCAGCCAAGGCGGGAGCAATCAGCCCCAGCATTTT.